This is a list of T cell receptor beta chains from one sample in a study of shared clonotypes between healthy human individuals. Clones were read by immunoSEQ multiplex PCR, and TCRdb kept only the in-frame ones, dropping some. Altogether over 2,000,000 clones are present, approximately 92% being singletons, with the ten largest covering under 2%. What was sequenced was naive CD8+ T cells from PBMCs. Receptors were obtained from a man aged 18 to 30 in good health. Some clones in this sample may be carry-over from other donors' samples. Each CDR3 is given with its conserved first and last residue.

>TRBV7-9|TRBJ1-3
CASSLGQNGNTIYF
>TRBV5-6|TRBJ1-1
CASSPGQGSEAFF
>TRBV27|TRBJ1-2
CASRARGKGYGYTF
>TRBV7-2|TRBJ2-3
CASTLVQGAEHQDTQYF
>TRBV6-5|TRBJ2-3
CASSYGPDTQYF
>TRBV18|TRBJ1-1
CASSHGQGASTRKDTEAFF
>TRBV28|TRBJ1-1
CASSFPSDLYAEAFF
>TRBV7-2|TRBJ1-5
CASSLASVSNQPQHF
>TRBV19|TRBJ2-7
CASSSPGQSSYEQYF
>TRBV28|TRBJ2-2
CASRRATGELFF
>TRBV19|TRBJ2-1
CASSIRAGGNYNEQFF
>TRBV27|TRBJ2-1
CASSLFSVNEQFF
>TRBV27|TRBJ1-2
CASSVSRVPGYGYTF
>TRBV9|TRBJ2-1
CASSAGLNNEQFF
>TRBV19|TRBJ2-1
CATLPSQGAMSEQFF
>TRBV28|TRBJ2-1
CASSPPGYNEQFF
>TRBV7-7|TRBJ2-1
CASSTRQSSYNEQFF
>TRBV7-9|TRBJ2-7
CASGLGALNEQYF
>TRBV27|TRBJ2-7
CASSLVGTVSYEQYF
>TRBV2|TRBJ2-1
CASSSTPYSYNEQFF
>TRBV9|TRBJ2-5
CASSVDEDPRETQYF
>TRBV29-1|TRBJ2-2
CSASIAGASGELFF
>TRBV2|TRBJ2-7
CAILTSGSFSYEQYF
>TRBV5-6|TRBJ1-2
CASSTGQRGDGYTF
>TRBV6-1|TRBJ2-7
CASSEWDRENHEQYF
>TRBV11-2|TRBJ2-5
CASSSLGGLETQYF
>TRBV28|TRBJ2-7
CASSLVGAYEQYF
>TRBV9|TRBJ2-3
CASSEVVAGVGDTQYF
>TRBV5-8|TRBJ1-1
CASSLLVPSYTEAFF
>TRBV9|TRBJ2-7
CASSVGSGRTLYEQYF
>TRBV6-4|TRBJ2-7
CASSGTAGDYEQYF
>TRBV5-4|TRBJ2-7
CASKLREGYEQYF
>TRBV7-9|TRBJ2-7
CASSYGTSYEQYF